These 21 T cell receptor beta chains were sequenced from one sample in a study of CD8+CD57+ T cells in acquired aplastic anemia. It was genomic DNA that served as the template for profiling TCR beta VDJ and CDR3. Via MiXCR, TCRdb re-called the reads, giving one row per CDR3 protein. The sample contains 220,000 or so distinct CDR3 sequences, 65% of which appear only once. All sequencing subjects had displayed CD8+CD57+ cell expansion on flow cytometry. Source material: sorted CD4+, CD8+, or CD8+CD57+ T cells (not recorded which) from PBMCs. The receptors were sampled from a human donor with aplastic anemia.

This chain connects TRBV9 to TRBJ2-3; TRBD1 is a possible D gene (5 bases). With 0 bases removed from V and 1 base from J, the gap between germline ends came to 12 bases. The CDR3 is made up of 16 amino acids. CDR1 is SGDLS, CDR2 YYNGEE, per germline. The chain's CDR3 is CASSVAAGQRTDTQYF. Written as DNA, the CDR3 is TGTGCCAGCAGCGTAGCCGCAGGGCAACGCACAGATACGCAGTATTTT.

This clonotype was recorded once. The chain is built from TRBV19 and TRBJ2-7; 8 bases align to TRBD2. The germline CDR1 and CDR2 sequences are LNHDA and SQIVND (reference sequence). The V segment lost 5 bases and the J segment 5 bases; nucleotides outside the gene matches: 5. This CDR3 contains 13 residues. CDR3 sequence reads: CASSWLAGNEQYF. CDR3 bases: TGTGCCAGTAGTTGGCTAGCGGGCAACGAGCAGTACTTC.

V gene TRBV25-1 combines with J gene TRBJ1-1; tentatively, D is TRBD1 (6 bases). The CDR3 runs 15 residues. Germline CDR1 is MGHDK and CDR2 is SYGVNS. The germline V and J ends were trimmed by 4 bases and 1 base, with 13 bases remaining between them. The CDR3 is CASSAPGHSNTEAFF. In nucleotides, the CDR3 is TGTGCCAGCAGTGCGCCGGGACATTCGAACACTGAAGCTTTCTTT.

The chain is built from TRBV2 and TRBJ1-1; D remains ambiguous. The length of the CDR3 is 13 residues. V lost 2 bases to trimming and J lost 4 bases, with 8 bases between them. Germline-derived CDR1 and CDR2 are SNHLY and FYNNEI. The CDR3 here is CASSEPHSTEAFF. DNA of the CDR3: TGTGCCAGCAGTGAACCCCATAGCACTGAAGCTTTCTTT.

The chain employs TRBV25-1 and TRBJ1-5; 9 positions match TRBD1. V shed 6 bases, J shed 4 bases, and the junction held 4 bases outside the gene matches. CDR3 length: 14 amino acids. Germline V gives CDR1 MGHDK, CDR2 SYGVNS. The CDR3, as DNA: TGTGCCAGCAGCGGACAGGGGCGGAATCAGCCCCAGCATTTT. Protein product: CASSGQGRNQPQHF.

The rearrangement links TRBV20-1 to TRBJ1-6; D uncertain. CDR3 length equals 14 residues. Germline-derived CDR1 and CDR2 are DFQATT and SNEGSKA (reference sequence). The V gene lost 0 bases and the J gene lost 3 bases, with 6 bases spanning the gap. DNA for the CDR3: TGCAGTGCTAGAGAAGAGAGCTATAATTCACCCCTCCACTTT. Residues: CSAREESYNSPLHF.

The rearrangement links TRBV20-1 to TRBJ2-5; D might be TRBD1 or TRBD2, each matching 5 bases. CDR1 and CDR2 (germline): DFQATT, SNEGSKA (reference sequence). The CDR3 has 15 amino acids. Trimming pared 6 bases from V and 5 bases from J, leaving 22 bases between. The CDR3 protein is CSANYRWDLRETQYF. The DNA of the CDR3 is TGCAGTGCCAACTACCGATGGGACCTGCGGGAGACCCAGTACTTC.

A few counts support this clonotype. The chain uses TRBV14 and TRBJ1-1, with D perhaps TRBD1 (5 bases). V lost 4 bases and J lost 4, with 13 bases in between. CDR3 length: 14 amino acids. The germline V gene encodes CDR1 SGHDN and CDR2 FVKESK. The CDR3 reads CASSRWGTVTEAFF. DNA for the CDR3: TGTGCCAGCAGCCGATGGGGGACGGTCACTGAAGCTTTCTTT.

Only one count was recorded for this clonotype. This CDR3 is CATAGTEAYEQYF. As DNA, the CDR3 is TGTGCCACCGCGGGCACAGAAGCCTACGAGCAGTACTTC. This chain links TRBV7-2 with TRBJ2-7, with TRBD2 as a possible D gene (5 bases). This CDR3 spans 13 amino acids. The germline gives CDR1 SGHTA, CDR2 FQGNSA. The V and J ends lost 10 bases and 2 bases respectively, with 15 bases between them.

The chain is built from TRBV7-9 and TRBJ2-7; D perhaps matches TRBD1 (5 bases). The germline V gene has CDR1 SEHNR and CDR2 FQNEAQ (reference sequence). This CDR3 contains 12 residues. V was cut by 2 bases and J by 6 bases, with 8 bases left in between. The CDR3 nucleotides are TGTGCCAGCAGCTTATCACAGGTCGAGCAGTACTTC. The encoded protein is CASSLSQVEQYF.

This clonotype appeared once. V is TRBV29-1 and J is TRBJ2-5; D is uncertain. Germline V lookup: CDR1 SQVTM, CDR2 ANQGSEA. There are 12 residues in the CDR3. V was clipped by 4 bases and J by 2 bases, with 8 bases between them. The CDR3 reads CSVVGQQETQYF. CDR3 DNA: TGCAGCGTTGTAGGGCAGCAAGAGACCCAGTACTTC.

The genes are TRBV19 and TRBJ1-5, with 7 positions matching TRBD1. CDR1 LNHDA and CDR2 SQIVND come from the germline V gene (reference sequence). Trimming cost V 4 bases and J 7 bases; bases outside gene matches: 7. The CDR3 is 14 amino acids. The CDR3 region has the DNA TGTGCCAGTAGTACCCGACAGGGCGGGCAGCCCCAGCATTTT. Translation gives CASSTRQGGQPQHF.

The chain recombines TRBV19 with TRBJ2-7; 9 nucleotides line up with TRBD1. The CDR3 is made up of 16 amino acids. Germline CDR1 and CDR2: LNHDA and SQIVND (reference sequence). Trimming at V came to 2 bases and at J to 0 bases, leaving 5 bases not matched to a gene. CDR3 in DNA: TGTGCCAGTAGTATATCCGGGACAGGGTCCTCCTACGAGCAGTACTTC. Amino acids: CASSISGTGSSYEQYF.

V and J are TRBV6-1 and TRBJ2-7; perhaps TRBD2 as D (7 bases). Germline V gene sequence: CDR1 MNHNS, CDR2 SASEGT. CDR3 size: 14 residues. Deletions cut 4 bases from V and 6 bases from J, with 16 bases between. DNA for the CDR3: TGTGCCAGCAGTGGCACACAGGGAGGGAGCGAGCAGTACTTC. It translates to CASSGTQGGSEQYF.

In nucleotides, the CDR3 is TGCAGTGCTACCCTAGCGGGAGTCGAGGAGACCCAGTACTTC. Translation: CSATLAGVEETQYF. V is TRBV20-1 and J is TRBJ2-5; 10 positions match TRBD2. Germline V gene sequence: CDR1 DFQATT, CDR2 SNEGSKA (reference sequence). The CDR3 has 14 residues. The V segment lost 4 bases and the J segment 5 bases; nucleotides outside the gene matches: 7.

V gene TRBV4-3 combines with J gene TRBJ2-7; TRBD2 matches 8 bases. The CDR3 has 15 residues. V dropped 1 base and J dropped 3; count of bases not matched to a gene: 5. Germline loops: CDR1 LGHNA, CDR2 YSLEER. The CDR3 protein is CASSQVGLADYEQYF. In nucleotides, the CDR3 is TGCGCCAGCAGCCAAGTTGGACTAGCCGACTACGAGCAGTACTTC.

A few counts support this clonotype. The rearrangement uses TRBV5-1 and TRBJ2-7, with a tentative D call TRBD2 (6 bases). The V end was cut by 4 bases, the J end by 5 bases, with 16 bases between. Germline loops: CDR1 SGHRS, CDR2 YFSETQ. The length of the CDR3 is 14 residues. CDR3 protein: CASSPAAGKDEQYF. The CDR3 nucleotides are TGCGCCAGCAGCCCCGCTGCGGGGAAGGACGAGCAGTACTTC.

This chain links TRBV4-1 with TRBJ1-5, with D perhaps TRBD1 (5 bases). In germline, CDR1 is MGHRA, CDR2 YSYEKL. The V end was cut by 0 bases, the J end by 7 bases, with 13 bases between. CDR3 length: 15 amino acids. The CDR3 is CASSQDLSGPQPQHF. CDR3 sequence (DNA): TGCGCCAGCAGCCAAGACCTGTCAGGGCCCCAGCCCCAGCATTTT.

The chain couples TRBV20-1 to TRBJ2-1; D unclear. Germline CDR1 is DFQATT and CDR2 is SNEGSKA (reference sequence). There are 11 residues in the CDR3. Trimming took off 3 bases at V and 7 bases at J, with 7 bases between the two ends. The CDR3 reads CSASRRNEQFF. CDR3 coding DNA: TGCAGTGCTAGCCGGCGAAATGAGCAGTTCTTC.

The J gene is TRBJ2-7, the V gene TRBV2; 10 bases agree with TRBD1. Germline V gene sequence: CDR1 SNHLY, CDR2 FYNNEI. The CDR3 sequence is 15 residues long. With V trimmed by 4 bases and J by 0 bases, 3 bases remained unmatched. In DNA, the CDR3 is TGTGCCAGCAGTGCCCGGGACAGGGGCTCCTACGAGCAGTACTTC. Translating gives CASSARDRGSYEQYF.

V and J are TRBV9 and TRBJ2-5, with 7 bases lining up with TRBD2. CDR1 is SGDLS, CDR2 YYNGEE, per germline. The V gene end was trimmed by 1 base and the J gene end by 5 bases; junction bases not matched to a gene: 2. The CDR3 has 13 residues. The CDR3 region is CASSVKGGETQYF. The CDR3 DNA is TGTGCCAGCAGCGTAAAGGGAGGGGAGACCCAGTACTTC.